This is a list of T cell receptor beta chains from one sample in a study of STAT5B mutations in CD4+ large granular lymphocyte leukemia. TCRdb keeps only in-frame clones here, not all; method: immunoSEQ multiplex PCR. In the table there are about 30,000 clones, around 82% of which are singletons. Sequenced input: CD4+ T cells from blood buffy coats. Receptor source: a human donor in good health. CDR3s include the opening cysteine and the closing phenylalanine or tryptophan. The D gene is left open where the match is weak.

j_call d_call v_call cdr3_aa cdr3_nt
TRBJ2-1 TRBD1 TRBV5-1 CASSGGTGYDEQFF TGCGCCAGCAGCGGGGGGACAGGGTACGATGAGCAGTTCTTC
TRBJ2-7 . TRBV7-6 CASSPLGGGGSYEQYF TGTGCCAGCAGCCCTCTTGGGGGCGGAGGGTCCTACGAGCAGTACTTC